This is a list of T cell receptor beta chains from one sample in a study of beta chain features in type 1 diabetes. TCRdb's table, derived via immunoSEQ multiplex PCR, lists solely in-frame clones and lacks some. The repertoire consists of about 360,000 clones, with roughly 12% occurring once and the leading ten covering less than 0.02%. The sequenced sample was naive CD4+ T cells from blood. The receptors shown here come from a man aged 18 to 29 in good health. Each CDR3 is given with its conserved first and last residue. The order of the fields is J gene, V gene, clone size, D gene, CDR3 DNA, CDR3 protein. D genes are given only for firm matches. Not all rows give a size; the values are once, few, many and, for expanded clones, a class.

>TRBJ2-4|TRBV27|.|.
TGTGCCAGCAGTTCCCGAGGCGGCATTCAGTACTTC
CASSSRGGIQYF
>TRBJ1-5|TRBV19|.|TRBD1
TGTGCCAGTAGTTCCAACAGGGGGCCTAGCAATCAGCCCCAGCATTTT
CASSSNRGPSNQPQHF
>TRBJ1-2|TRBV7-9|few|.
TGTGCCAGCAGCCCACAGGCTCTCGGTGGCTACACCTTC
CASSPQALGGYTF
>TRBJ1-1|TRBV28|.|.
TGTGCCAGCAGTTTATTGTCGGGGAACACTGAAGCTTTCTTT
CASSLLSGNTEAFF
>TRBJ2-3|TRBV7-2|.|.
TGTGCCAGCAGCCGACTAGTGTCCACAGATACGCAGTATTTT
CASSRLVSTDTQYF
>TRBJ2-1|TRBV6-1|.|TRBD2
TGTGCCAGTACTAGCGGAGTTTACAATGAGCAGTTCTTC
CASTSGVYNEQFF
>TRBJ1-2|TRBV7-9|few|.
TGTGCCAGCAGCCTAGAACAGGCCTATGGCTACACCTTC
CASSLEQAYGYTF
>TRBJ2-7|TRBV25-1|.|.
TGTGCCAGCGGACTATCTGGAGGGTCCGAGCAGTACTTC
CASGLSGGSEQYF
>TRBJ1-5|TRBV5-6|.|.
TGTGCCAGCAGCACTATAACTCCGAATCAGCCCCAGCATTTT
CASSTITPNQPQHF
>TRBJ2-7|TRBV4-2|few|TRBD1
TGTGCCAGCAGCCAATCGGAAGGGGGCGGATACGAGCAGTACTTC
CASSQSEGGGYEQYF
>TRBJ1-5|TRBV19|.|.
TGTGCCAGTACCTCCCCCGGTAGGGCAGGGGCCCAGCCCCAGCATTTT
CASTSPGRAGAQPQHF
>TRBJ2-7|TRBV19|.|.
TGTGCCAGTAGTTATGCGGTCACGACGGACGAGCAGTACTTC
CASSYAVTTDEQYF
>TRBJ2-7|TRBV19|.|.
TGTGCCAGTAGTGAAACAGGGTCCCTCCCCTACGAGCAGTACTTC
CASSETGSLPYEQYF
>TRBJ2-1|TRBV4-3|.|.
TGCGCCAGCAGCCAAGGCCGGTGGAGGGGTGTTAGTGAGCAGTTCTTC
CASSQGRWRGVSEQFF
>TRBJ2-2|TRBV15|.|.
TGTGCCACCAGCAGAAGACAGAACACCGGGGAGCTGTTTTTT
CATSRRQNTGELFF
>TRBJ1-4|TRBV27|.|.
TGTGCCAGCTCCCTGGACTCTTTGAGGGAAAAACTGTTTTTT
CASSLDSLREKLFF
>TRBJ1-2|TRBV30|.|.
TGTGCCTGGAACCAGCTGGCCGGCGGGGGCTATGGCTACACCTTC
CAWNQLAGGGYGYTF
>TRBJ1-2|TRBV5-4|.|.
TGTGCCAGTAATGAGGGTGATCCCTATGGCTACACCTTC
CASNEGDPYGYTF
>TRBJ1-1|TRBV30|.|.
TGTGCCTGGAGTTTCTCTCGGAACACTGAAGCTTTCTTT
CAWSFSRNTEAFF
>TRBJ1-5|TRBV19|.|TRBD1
TGTGCCAGTAGTATAGATGGGGTGAGGAGGACAGGGCCTCAGCCCCAGCATTTT
CASSIDGVRRTGPQPQHF
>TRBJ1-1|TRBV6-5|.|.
TGTGCCAGCACTATAAGGGGGTTAGCCGACACTGAAGCTTTCTTT
CASTIRGLADTEAFF
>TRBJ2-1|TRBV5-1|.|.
TGCGCCAGCAGTTATTACAATGAGCAGTTCTTC
CASSYYNEQFF
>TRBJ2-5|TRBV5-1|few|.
TGCGCCAGCAGCCCCCATCGGGAGATTTACCCGCAAGAGACCCAGTACTTC
CASSPHREIYPQETQYF